A selection of T cell receptor beta chains follows, all from one sample in a study of identical twins. TCRdb re-derived calls from the 5' RACE reads in MiXCR, one entry per CDR3 protein. The table shows approximately 600,000 distinct CDR3 sequences, with over 8.5% occurring only once. The sample was also linked to a second study, of yellow fever vaccine responses in identical twins.

What was sequenced was PBMCs. The receptors shown here come from a woman younger than 30 in good health. The CDR3 runs from the conserved cysteine through the conserved F or W. A D gene is named only where the DNA matches it firmly. The size entry is marked missing in some rows and otherwise reads once, few, many or a size class.

>few|TRBV7-2|TRBD2|TRBJ2-2
TGTGCCAGCAGAGGGCTAGCGGGCAACGGGGAGCTGTTTTTT
CASRGLAGNGELFF
>few|TRBV4-3|NA|TRBJ1-1
TGCGCCAGCAGCCAAGATTTAAGGCTTCCGAACACTGAAGCTTTCTTT
CASSQDLRLPNTEAFF
>many|TRBV6-4|NA|TRBJ1-1
TGTGCCAGCAGCGCAATGTCGGACACTGAAGCTTTCTTT
CASSAMSDTEAFF
>few|TRBV29-1|TRBD1|TRBJ1-4
TGCAGCGTTCTACAGGGGACTAATGAAAAACTGTTTTTT
CSVLQGTNEKLFF
>many|TRBV28|TRBD1|TRBJ2-7
TGTGCCAGCAGTTACCGATCCGGGACAGGGGTGGCCCACGAGCAGTACTTC
CASSYRSGTGVAHEQYF
>NA|TRBV9|TRBD2|TRBJ2-2
TGTGCCAGCAGCGTAACTAGCGGGGGGGCTACGAACACCGGGGAGCTGTTTTTT
CASSVTSGGATNTGELFF
>few|TRBV20-1|TRBD2|TRBJ2-1
TGCAGTGCTCCCGAGTCGGGGAGGGTCCTCTACAATGAGCAGTTCTTC
CSAPESGRVLYNEQFF
>NA|TRBV2|TRBD1|TRBJ1-5
TGTACCTTCTGTCCACCCGGGACAGGGACTTATAGCAATCAGCCCCAGCATTTT
CTFCPPGTGTYSNQPQHF
>NA|TRBV6-5|TRBD2|TRBJ2-7
TGTGCCAGCAGCTATACGGGGGGGGCGGCCGGGTACGAGCAGTACTTC
CASSYTGGAAGYEQYF
>many|TRBV12-3/TRBV12-4|NA|TRBJ2-7
TGTGCCAGCAGTAGGGACAAAAACTACGAGCAGTACTTC
CASSRDKNYEQYF
>NA|TRBV15|TRBD1|TRBJ2-1
TGTGCCACCAGCAGAGATGGAAGGGGGCTCAATGAGCAGTTCTTC
CATSRDGRGLNEQFF
>few|TRBV6-5|NA|TRBJ2-7
TGTGCCAGCAGTTTGACAGCCTCCCACGAGCAGTACTTC
CASSLTASHEQYF
>NA|TRBV11-2|TRBD1|TRBJ2-3
TGTGCCAGCAGCTCCCCCGGGACAGGGGTTTCCACAGATACGCAGTATTTT
CASSSPGTGVSTDTQYF
>NA|TRBV5-6|NA|TRBJ2-3
TGTGCCAGCAGCTTGGGCTCTAGGGATACGCAGTATTTT
CASSLGSRDTQYF
>once|TRBV4-2|TRBD2|TRBJ2-3
TGTGCCAGCAGCCAAGATCGGATAGCGGGAGGGAGCATAGATACGCAGTATTTT
CASSQDRIAGGSIDTQYF
>NA|TRBV27|NA|TRBJ1-1
TGTGCCAGCAGCCCCAAAGGGGACGTGAACACTGAAGCTTTCTTT
CASSPKGDVNTEAFF
>many|TRBV12-3/TRBV12-4|NA|TRBJ2-2
TGTGCCAGCAGTTTCTCCACGAACACCGGGGAGCTGTTTTTT
CASSFSTNTGELFF
>many|TRBV6-2/TRBV6-3|NA|TRBJ2-3
TGTGCCAGCAGGGATGGGCCCAGCACAGATACGCAGTATTTT
CASRDGPSTDTQYF
>few|TRBV6-5|TRBD2|TRBJ2-3
TGTGCCAGCAGTTCCGGGACTAGATCCTACACCGAGTATTTT
CASSSGTRSYTEYF
>few|TRBV5-5|NA|TRBJ2-7
TGTGCCAGCAGCTTGGGCCTGGGCTCCGACGAGCAGTACTTC
CASSLGLGSDEQYF
>many|TRBV20-1|NA|TRBJ2-2
TGCAGTGCTAGAGATGCTGGAATAGGGGAGACCGGGGAGCTGTTTTTT
CSARDAGIGETGELFF
>NA|TRBV12-3/TRBV12-4|TRBD2|TRBJ2-1
TGTGCCAGCAGCCACCTCGGTCCTAGCGGGGGGTCCTACAATGAGCAGTTCTTC
CASSHLGPSGGSYNEQFF
>NA|TRBV5-1|TRBD1|TRBJ2-3
TGCGCCAGCAGCTTGGAGCAGACAGGGTTCGATACGCAGTATTTT
CASSLEQTGFDTQYF
>many|TRBV7-9|NA|TRBJ2-1
TGTGCCAGCAGCCCCAGTGGTGAGCAGTTCTTC
CASSPSGEQFF
>few|TRBV6-4|TRBD2|TRBJ2-3
TGTGCCAGCAGTGACTCAGGAGCGGGAGGGGCAGATACGCAGTATTTT
CASSDSGAGGADTQYF
>NA|TRBV10-3|NA|TRBJ2-1
TGTGCCATCAGTAGGACAGGGGAAACGGGGGGGTACTACAATGAGCAGTTCTTC
CAISRTGETGGYYNEQFF
>few|TRBV7-9|NA|TRBJ1-2
TGTGCCAGCAGCTTAGAGTGGACAACGGGATATGGCTACACCTTC
CASSLEWTTGYGYTF
>NA|TRBV19|TRBD2|TRBJ2-2
TGTGCCAGTAGTATCTCTGCGGGGGGGCCTGGCACCGGGGAGCTGTTTTTT
CASSISAGGPGTGELFF
>few|TRBV2|TRBD1|TRBJ2-7
TGTGCCAGCAGGGAGCGACAGGGTTGGTTCTACGAGCAGTACTTC
CASRERQGWFYEQYF
>NA|TRBV5-1|TRBD2|TRBJ2-5
TGCGCCAGCAGCTTTACTAGCGGGAGGCTAACCCAAGAGACCCAGTACTTC
CASSFTSGRLTQETQYF
>NA|TRBV29-1|TRBD2|TRBJ2-3
TGCAGCGGCGTGACTAGCGGGAGTGTCACAGATACGCAGTATTTT
CSGVTSGSVTDTQYF
>many|TRBV12-3/TRBV12-4|NA|TRBJ2-3
TGTGCCAGCAGCTCGGGACGGAAGAACACAGATACGCAGTATTTT
CASSSGRKNTDTQYF
>many|TRBV12-3/TRBV12-4|NA|TRBJ2-1
TGTGCCAGCAGTCCCCTCGGAGGGGAAGGGTCCTACAATGAGCAGTTCTTC
CASSPLGGEGSYNEQFF
>NA|TRBV20-1|NA|TRBJ2-1
TGCAGTGCTAGGAGGCGGACAACTTACAATGAGCAGTTCTTC
CSARRRTTYNEQFF
>NA|TRBV25-1|NA|TRBJ2-1
TGTGCCAGCAGTGAATATACGGGACGGTCCTACAATGAGCAGTTCTTC
CASSEYTGRSYNEQFF
>NA|TRBV5-5|TRBD2|TRBJ2-3
TGTGCCAGCAGCTTACGACTAGCGGAAGGCACAGATACGCAGTATTTT
CASSLRLAEGTDTQYF
>NA|TRBV7-2|NA|TRBJ2-7
TGTGCCAGCAGCCAAGTAGGTGTAGGCGGGACCTACGAGCAGTACTTC
CASSQVGVGGTYEQYF
>many|TRBV20-1|TRBD2|TRBJ2-7
TGCAGTGCTATCGCGCCTCAGCGGGACTTGGAGCAGTACTTC
CSAIAPQRDLEQYF
>many|TRBV5-6|TRBD1|TRBJ2-7
TGTGCCAGCAGCTTGGGGACAGGTACCCGTGAGCAGTACTTC
CASSLGTGTREQYF
>many|TRBV21-1|NA|TRBJ2-4
TGTGCCAGCAGCAAGGGGCAGATTAAAAAAAACATTCAGTACTTC
CASSKGQIKKNIQYF
>NA|TRBV7-7|NA|TRBJ2-3
TGTGCTAGCAGCAATTCCCCATCGAGGGGGGCTACGCAGTATTTT
CASSNSPSRGATQYF
>many|TRBV28|NA|TRBJ2-3
TGTGCCAGCACGCTGGGGGGGGCCGCAGATACGCAGTATTTT
CASTLGGAADTQYF
>many|TRBV4-1|NA|TRBJ2-7
TGCGCCAGCAGCCAAGATTTGTCCACCGTTAGAGTTTACGAGCAGTACTTC
CASSQDLSTVRVYEQYF
>NA|TRBV5-1|TRBD1|TRBJ2-7
TGCGCCAGCAGCTTGGCCCCCTCGACAGGGAACAGGGACGAGCAGTACTTC
CASSLAPSTGNRDEQYF
>many|TRBV15|NA|TRBJ2-2
TGTGCCACCAGCAGACAGGGGAGGACCGGGGAGCTGTTTTTT
CATSRQGRTGELFF
>many|TRBV11-2|NA|TRBJ2-7
TGTGCCAGCAGCTTAGAACAGGGTAGTAGTTACGAGCAGTACTTC
CASSLEQGSSYEQYF
>few|TRBV6-2/TRBV6-3|NA|TRBJ2-7
TGTGCCAGCAGTTCCGGGCCCAGGCTCGACGAGCAGTACTTC
CASSSGPRLDEQYF
>NA|TRBV7-2|TRBD1|TRBJ2-7
TGTGCCAGCAGCTTAACAGGGGGACTCCCCGACGAGCAGTACTTC
CASSLTGGLPDEQYF
>few|TRBV12-3/TRBV12-4|TRBD2|TRBJ2-1
TGTGCCAGCAGTTCCCTAGCGGGACGGTACAATGAGCAGTTCTTC
CASSSLAGRYNEQFF
>many|TRBV20-1|TRBD2|TRBJ2-3
TGCAGTGCTAGCCTTAGCGGGGGGACCACAGATACGCAGTATTTT
CSASLSGGTTDTQYF
>few|TRBV2|NA|TRBJ2-1
TGTGCCAGCAGTGGATACCAGTTTAATGAGCAGTTCTTC
CASSGYQFNEQFF
>few|TRBV27|NA|TRBJ2-7
TGTGCCAGCGCGCTTGGCAGGACCTACGAGCAGTACTTC
CASALGRTYEQYF
>NA|TRBV20-1|TRBD2|TRBJ2-7
TGCAGTGCTAGGGCCCCTACTACTAGCGGGGGGTTCTACGAGCAGTACTTC
CSARAPTTSGGFYEQYF
>few|TRBV29-1|NA|TRBJ2-1
TGCAGCGCCGGACGACTAGACCACAATGAGCAGTTCTTC
CSAGRLDHNEQFF
>many|TRBV5-1|TRBD1|TRBJ2-5
TGCGCCAGCAGGCCAGGGGGAAATGGAGAGACCCAGTACTTC
CASRPGGNGETQYF